This TCR beta chain was sequenced in a study of T-cell memory formation after mild COVID-19 (dated by TCRdb to the early 2020s). As for the study more broadly: TCR sequence clusters from the two donors were found to be largely donor specific. In a couple of donors, T-cell clones that expanded and contracted after mild COVID-19 were tracked by sequencing TCRalpha and TCRbeta repertoires over time. The cohort was made up of two young adult volunteers, one female and one male, who were previously healthy.

The CDR1 and CDR2 encoded by the germline V gene (reference sequence) are DFQATT and SNEGSKA. V and J are truncated by 3 bases and 4 bases respectively, leaving an intervening sequence of 9 bases. Its CDR3 holds 12 amino acids, cysteine through phenylalanine. The read is trimmed to its CDR3 DNA, 36 bases read in frame from base 1. For sequencing, an Illumina NovaSeq 6000 was employed. TCRalpha and TCRbeta cDNA libraries were built by 5'RACE with constant-segment primers, adding sample barcodes and unique molecular identifiers. RNA was extracted from every sample with Trizol reagent. The libraries were amplified in two PCR steps, and the second step added a second sample barcode and Illumina TruSeq adapters. Sequencing of libraries was performed on an Illumina NovaSeq with 2 x 150 bp paired-end reads. On the study's bioinformatics: Reads were demultiplexed and collapsed into UMI-guided consensus sequences with migec v1.2.7. Using mixcr v2.1.11, the UMI consensuses were aligned to TRA and TRB V and J templates and assembled into clonotypes. Expanded or contracted clonotypes were those called significant by both edgeR and NoisET, with noise models trained on biological replicates. For edgeR calls, the cutoffs were a false discovery rate-adjusted p below 0.01 and a log2 fold-change threshold of 1. As an exploratory analysis of dynamics, max-normalized trajectories of the 1000 most abundant clonotypes were examined by PCA with hierarchical clustering. The CD4 or CD8 phenotype of responding clones was assigned using the separately sequenced CD4+ and CD8+ repertoires. TCRdb reprocessing: public reads trimmed at Q25 with fastp, clones called with MiXCR, in-frame beta chains kept. Every distinct CDR3 protein forms one entry, paired with its most common genes and DNA. The V and J calls reflect TCRdb's pipeline rather than the authors' work. This sample has about 560,000 distinct CDR3 sequences in its table, and roughly 17% of those were observed once. The ten biggest clones cover around 13% of the sample.

Study-level results and caveats: SARS-CoV-2 specificity of the second-wave clones peaking on day 37 was not confirmed. The study covered only a couple of mild cases, and larger cohorts including severe cases with pre-infection samples were considered necessary. Contracting CD4+ clones turned up mainly in the CM and EM memory subsets, whereas EMRA was where CD8+ clones were enriched. Balanced CD4/CD8 phenotypes were observed for clones contracting from day 15 to 85, whereas a bias towards CD4+ was observed for a second wave of clones expanding from day 15 to 37. The detection of some responding clones in pre-infection memory suggests that pre-existing cross-reactive memory T cells joined the SARS-CoV-2 response.

With respect to this clonotype: Its specific antigen is unknown. Qualities for individual bases were not recorded, and no much larger clone is one base off.

Ficoll-Paque density gradient centrifugation was the method used to isolate PBMCs. The rearranged segments are TRBV20-1 and TRBJ2-5; the D segment cannot be called with confidence. The clonotype was recovered from an adult woman who had mild COVID-19 (a few samples of this study predate the infection). The sample titles of this study are shuffled in the database, so cell type and time point are left out; the donor was told from shared clones. The sample consisted of PBMCs or a T cell subset sorted from them (not recorded which). The DNA sequence is TGCAGTGCTAGGGGGATCTCAGAGACCCAGTACTTC. It specifies CSARGISETQYF.